One sample yielded the 14 T cell receptor beta chains listed below, sequenced in a study of persistence of HIV-infected CD4 T cells. For these TCRs, the target antigens are not known. Cells were stimulated with overlapping HIV-1 Gag 15-mer peptides. Sorting selected CD4+ T cells upregulating both CD40 ligand and CD69. This was the immunoSEQ version 4 assay in survey mode. Data came from immunoSEQ multiplex PCR; TCRdb stores just in-frame clones and leaves some out. This sample carries about 32,000 clones, roughly three quarters of them seen once, and the ten largest clones take 1.4%. The material was CD4+ T cells sorted from PBMCs after roughly 18-hour stimulation, obtained from a patient who received antiretroviral therapy. The receptor source for this set is an adult man with HIV who was CMV-seropositive.

The chain joins TRBV18 to TRBJ2-3; TRBD1 might be the D (6 bases). The CDR3 has 15 amino acids. The germline V gene has CDR1 KGHSH and CDR2 LQKENI. Trimming took 0 bases from V and 1 from J, leaving 8 bases between them. CDR3 sequence: CASSPPGAGTDTQYF. CDR3 DNA sequence: TGTGCCAGCTCACCACCGGGGGCAGGCACAGATACGCAGTATTTT.

The chain has TRBV10-3 and TRBJ1-2; D not resolved. V was trimmed by 5 bases and J by 6 bases, leaving 16 bases between them. This CDR3 spans 14 amino acids. CDR1 is ENHRY and CDR2 is SYGVKD in the germline V gene. The chain's CDR3 is CAISRGPKEDGYTF. As DNA, the CDR3 is TGTGCCATCAGTAGAGGACCGAAGGAGGATGGCTACACCTTC.

The CDR3, as DNA: TGCAGCGTTGTAAGGGGACAGCACACTGAAGCTTTCTTT. Amino acid sequence: CSVVRGQHTEAFF. The chain carries TRBV29-1 and TRBJ1-1; 7 bases align to TRBD1. Germline V gene data show CDR1 as SQVTM and CDR2 as ANQGSEA. The CDR3 loop spans 13 amino acids. Trimming cost V 4 bases and J 3 bases; bases outside gene matches: 5.

The sample holds a few counts of this clone. The chain employs TRBV11-2 and TRBJ1-2; 7 nucleotides match TRBD1. V lost 5 bases, J lost 2 bases, and 8 bases stayed unmatched. The CDR3 is made up of 15 amino acids. Germline V lookup: CDR1 SGHAT, CDR2 FQNNGV. The CDR3 loop is CASSLTGTANYGYTF. The CDR3 nucleotides read TGTGCCAGCAGCCTGACCGGGACAGCGAACTATGGCTACACCTTC.

This clone has more than one count but fewer than ten. V and J are TRBV12-3 or TRBV12-4 and TRBJ2-7; 8 nucleotides match TRBD1. V shed 7 bases, J shed 9 bases, and the junction held 5 bases outside the gene matches. This CDR3 is built from 11 residues. CDR3 region: CASTATGVQYF. The CDR3 region has the DNA TGTGCCAGCACCGCGACAGGGGTGCAGTACTTC.

The CDR3 bases are TGTGCCAGCAGAGTGACGGGAGGTGGCACTGAAGCTTTCTTT. Protein sequence: CASRVTGGGTEAFF. The chain has TRBV6-5 and TRBJ1-1, with unresolved D. The CDR3 is 14 residues long. V was cut by 6 bases and J by 4 bases, with 15 bases left in between. Looked up from germline, CDR1 is MNHEY and CDR2 is SVGAGI.

The gene calls are TRBV5-1 and TRBJ2-5; no reliable D call. The V end was cut by 0 bases, the J end by 3 bases, with 9 bases between. Germline V gene lookup returns CDR1 SGHRS and CDR2 YFSETQ. The CDR3 spans 14 residues. The CDR3 DNA reads TGCGCCAGCAGCTTGGATGTCAGCGAAGAGACCCAGTACTTC. Protein product: CASSLDVSEETQYF.

The chain carries TRBV24-1 and TRBJ2-1, with a possible D match to TRBD2 (6 bases). The CDR3 is 16 residues long. Per germline, CDR1 KGHDR and CDR2 SFDVKD. V lost 2 bases, J lost 7 bases, and 17 bases lay in between. The CDR3 DNA sequence: TGTGCCACCAGTGATTCCTCCACAACTAGCAGGAATGAGCAGTTCTTC. Amino acids: CATSDSSTTSRNEQFF.

By share, this clone counts as medium-sized. This chain joins TRBV27 and TRBJ1-3, with D unclear. The CDR3 runs 12 residues. In germline, CDR1 is MNHEY, CDR2 SMNVEV (reference sequence). Trimming took 6 bases from V and 5 from J, leaving 8 bases between them. The CDR3 is CASSPNRNTIYF. The CDR3, as DNA: TGTGCCAGCAGCCCGAATAGAAACACCATATATTTT.

This chain joins TRBV3-1 (or the pseudogene TRBV3-2) and TRBJ2-2, with D maybe TRBD2 (6 bases). This CDR3 has 14 amino acids. From germline, CDR1 is LGHDT and CDR2 YNNKEL (reference sequence). Between the trimmed V and J ends, which lost 1 base and 5 bases, there was a span of 8 bases. The chain's CDR3 is CASSQGGETGELFF. In DNA form, the CDR3 reads TGTGCCAGCAGCCAAGGGGGGGAGACCGGGGAGCTGTTTTTT.

This chain links TRBV7-8 with TRBJ2-2, with unresolved D. The CDR3 is 17 residues long. V was trimmed by 5 bases and J by 2 bases, leaving 18 bases between them. Looked up from germline, CDR1 is SGHVS and CDR2 is FQNEAQ. CDR3 protein: CASSPRRDFLNTGELFF. The CDR3 DNA reads TGTGCCAGCAGCCCACGGCGAGACTTCTTAAACACCGGGGAGCTGTTTTTT.

The CDR3 reads CASSNTASSGANVLTF. For the CDR3, the DNA is TGTGCCAGCAGCAACACAGCTAGCTCTGGGGCCAACGTCCTGACTTTC. This chain links TRBV7-6 with TRBJ2-6; D uncertain. The V end was cut by 5 bases, the J end by 0 bases, with 11 bases between. CDR3 size: 16 residues. CDR1 and CDR2 (germline): SGHVS, FNYEAQ. Full variable domain (remainder filled in from reference TRBV7-6 and TRBJ2-6): GAGVSQSPRYKVTKRGQDVALRCDPISGHVSLYWYRQALGQGPEFLTYFNYEAQQDKSGLPNDRFSAERPEGSISTLTIQRTEQRDSAMYRCASSNTASSGANVLTFGAGSRLTVL.

J is TRBJ2-2 and V is TRBV7-3; D is perhaps TRBD2 (6 bases). CDR3 length: 14 residues. Looked up from germline, CDR1 is SGHTA and CDR2 is FQGTGA. V dropped 4 bases and J dropped 6 bases, with 12 bases sitting between them. The CDR3 nucleotides read TGTGCCAGCAGCTCCCGACAGCGGGCCGGGGAGCTGTTTTTT. Its protein product is CASSSRQRAGELFF.

The genes are TRBV24-1 and TRBJ2-1; D gene unclear. Trimming left V 2 bases short and J 9 bases short, with 7 bases between. The CDR3 extends over 12 amino acids. Germline CDR1 is KGHDR and CDR2 is SFDVKD. Here the CDR3 reads CATSDSVGEQFF. In DNA, the CDR3 is TGTGCCACCAGTGATTCCGTTGGTGAGCAGTTCTTC.